These T cell receptor beta chains were read from a single sample in a study of blood T cell repertoires in COVID-19. Profiled with immunoSEQ multiplex PCR; TCRdb holds only in-frame clones, not every one. Of about 320,000 clones listed, 85% to 95% are singletons. The sample was PBMCs or T cells enriched from blood (not recorded which). These receptor sequences come from a woman aged 25-40 years who had been exposed to COVID-19. Both conserved end residues are part of each CDR3. Fields, in order: V gene, J gene, clone size, D gene, CDR3 protein, CDR3 DNA. A D gene is named only where the DNA matches it firmly. Not every row has a clone size; where given, it reads once, few, many or a size class.

v_gene: TRBV15
j_gene: TRBJ2-1
abundance: .
d_gene: .
CDR3aa: CATSPSSYNEQFF
CDR3nt: TGTGCCACCAGTCCGAGCTCCTACAATGAGCAGTTCTTC

v_gene: TRBV5-1
j_gene: TRBJ1-1
abundance: .
d_gene: TRBD1
CDR3aa: CASSWTGTRTEAFF
CDR3nt: TGCGCCAGCAGCTGGACAGGAACTCGCACTGAAGCTTTCTTT

v_gene: TRBV5-4
j_gene: TRBJ2-3
abundance: .
d_gene: TRBD1
CDR3aa: CASSIRQGFADTQYF
CDR3nt: TGTGCCAGCAGCATCAGACAGGGTTTCGCAGATACGCAGTATTTT

v_gene: TRBV11-1
j_gene: TRBJ2-5
abundance: .
d_gene: .
CDR3aa: CASSLTSRRETQYF
CDR3nt: TGTGCCAGCAGCTTAACCAGCCGGCGGGAGACCCAGTACTTC

v_gene: TRBV5-1
j_gene: TRBJ1-4
abundance: .
d_gene: .
CDR3aa: CASSLEAGGGGEKLFF
CDR3nt: TGCGCCAGCAGCTTGGAGGCCGGGGGAGGTGGGGAAAAACTGTTTTTT

v_gene: TRBV5-1
j_gene: TRBJ1-4
abundance: few
d_gene: .
CDR3aa: CASSSHRAGDGEKLFF
CDR3nt: TGCGCCAGCAGCAGTCACAGGGCGGGGGACGGTGAAAAACTGTTTTTT

v_gene: TRBV25-1
j_gene: TRBJ2-5
abundance: .
d_gene: .
CDR3aa: CASSDQGRFQETQYF
CDR3nt: TGTGCCAGCAGTGACCAAGGGAGGTTCCAAGAGACCCAGTACTTC

v_gene: TRBV7-2
j_gene: TRBJ2-2
abundance: .
d_gene: .
CDR3aa: CASSLVVVRTGELFF
CDR3nt: TGTGCCAGCAGCTTAGTAGTAGTCCGGACCGGGGAGCTGTTTTTT

v_gene: TRBV6-5
j_gene: TRBJ2-2
abundance: .
d_gene: .
CDR3aa: CASSFLAGELFF
CDR3nt: .

v_gene: TRBV7-9
j_gene: TRBJ1-1
abundance: .
d_gene: TRBD1
CDR3aa: CASSPDRGLSEAFF
CDR3nt: TGTGCCAGCAGCCCGGACAGGGGGCTTAGTGAAGCTTTCTTT

v_gene: TRBV14
j_gene: TRBJ1-2
abundance: .
d_gene: TRBD1
CDR3aa: CASSPRDSLTYGYTF
CDR3nt: TGTGCCAGCAGCCCCCGGGACAGCCTTACCTATGGCTACACCTTC

v_gene: TRBV4-2
j_gene: TRBJ2-3
abundance: few
d_gene: .
CDR3aa: CASSQARGADTQYF
CDR3nt: TGTGCCAGCAGCCAAGCGCGGGGAGCAGATACGCAGTATTTT

v_gene: TRBV3-1/TRBV3-2
j_gene: TRBJ1-1
abundance: .
d_gene: .
CDR3aa: CASSQDVSYRAFF
CDR3nt: TGTGCCAGCAGCCAAGATGTAAGCTATAGAGCTTTCTTT

v_gene: TRBV19
j_gene: TRBJ1-1
abundance: once
d_gene: .
CDR3aa: CASSIGPTGGGTEAFF
CDR3nt: TGTGCCAGTAGTATAGGCCCAACCGGGGGGGGCACTGAAGCTTTCTTT

v_gene: TRBV5-1
j_gene: TRBJ2-7
abundance: .
d_gene: .
CDR3aa: CASSLESNSYEQYF
CDR3nt: TGCGCCAGCAGCTTGGAATCGAACAGCTACGAGCAGTACTTC

v_gene: TRBV19
j_gene: TRBJ2-7
abundance: once
d_gene: TRBD2
CDR3aa: CASTSETSGRYEQYF
CDR3nt: TGTGCCAGTACCTCTGAGACTAGCGGGCGTTACGAGCAGTACTTC

v_gene: TRBV27
j_gene: TRBJ2-7
abundance: .
d_gene: .
CDR3aa: CASRFGTDYGEQYF
CDR3nt: TGTGCCAGCCGCTTCGGGACGGACTATGGCGAGCAGTACTTC

v_gene: TRBV6-5
j_gene: TRBJ1-5
abundance: .
d_gene: .
CDR3aa: CASKEGGASNQPQHF
CDR3nt: TGTGCCAGCAAAGAGGGAGGGGCGAGCAATCAGCCCCAGCATTTT

v_gene: TRBV4-1
j_gene: TRBJ1-4
abundance: .
d_gene: TRBD1
CDR3aa: CASSQGGRTGRNEKLFF
CDR3nt: TGCGCCAGCAGCCAAGGGGGGAGGACAGGGCGTAATGAAAAACTGTTTTTT

v_gene: TRBV2
j_gene: TRBJ1-2
abundance: .
d_gene: TRBD1
CDR3aa: CASSRQGNYGYTF
CDR3nt: TGTGCCAGCAGTCGACAGGGGAACTATGGCTACACCTTC

v_gene: TRBV24-1
j_gene: TRBJ2-2
abundance: .
d_gene: TRBD1
CDR3aa: CATSITPGQGNTGELFF
CDR3nt: TGTGCCACCAGTATAACCCCGGGACAGGGGAACACCGGGGAGCTGTTTTTT

v_gene: TRBV5-6
j_gene: TRBJ1-2
abundance: .
d_gene: TRBD1
CDR3aa: CASSYIGTGMFYGYTF
CDR3nt: TGTGCCAGCAGTTATATCGGGACAGGGATGTTCTATGGCTACACCTTC

v_gene: TRBV4-2
j_gene: TRBJ2-1
abundance: .
d_gene: .
CDR3aa: CASSQDLYNEQFF
CDR3nt: TGTGCCAGCAGCCAAGATCTATACAATGAGCAGTTCTTC

v_gene: TRBV5-4
j_gene: TRBJ1-1
abundance: .
d_gene: .
CDR3aa: CASSSPGLNTEAFF
CDR3nt: TGTGCCAGCAGCTCGCCGGGTCTTAACACTGAAGCTTTCTTT

v_gene: TRBV10-3
j_gene: TRBJ1-2
abundance: .
d_gene: .
CDR3aa: CAISRSNYGYTF
CDR3nt: TGTGCCATCAGTAGGAGTAACTATGGCTACACCTTC

v_gene: TRBV4-3
j_gene: TRBJ1-6
abundance: once
d_gene: TRBD1
CDR3aa: CASSQGTGRSPLHF
CDR3nt: TGCGCCAGCAGCCAAGGGACAGGGCGCTCACCCCTCCACTTT

v_gene: TRBV3-1/TRBV3-2
j_gene: TRBJ1-3
abundance: once
d_gene: .
CDR3aa: CASSPFERTGNTIYF
CDR3nt: TGTGCCAGCAGCCCCTTTGAGCGCACCGGAAACACCATATATTTT

v_gene: TRBV29-1
j_gene: TRBJ2-4
abundance: .
d_gene: .
CDR3aa: CSVVRVAKNIQYF
CDR3nt: TGCAGCGTTGTACGGGTAGCCAAAAACATTCAGTACTTC

v_gene: TRBV2
j_gene: TRBJ2-7
abundance: .
d_gene: .
CDR3aa: CASSLQVGQYF
CDR3nt: TGTGCCAGCAGTCTACAGGTGGGGCAGTACTTC

v_gene: TRBV14
j_gene: TRBJ2-7
abundance: few
d_gene: .
CDR3aa: CASSQERSRGGRYEQYF
CDR3nt: TGTGCCAGCAGCCAAGAAAGGAGTCGAGGGGGACGCTACGAGCAGTACTTC

v_gene: TRBV7-9
j_gene: TRBJ1-2
abundance: .
d_gene: TRBD1
CDR3aa: CASSLVRQGDSYTF
CDR3nt: TGTGCCAGCAGCTTAGTCCGACAGGGAGACAGCTACACCTTC

v_gene: TRBV4-1
j_gene: TRBJ2-2
abundance: .
d_gene: TRBD2
CDR3aa: CASSQDTGGGGELFF
CDR3nt: TGCGCCAGCAGCCAAGATACGGGGGGGGGCGGGGAGCTGTTTTTT

v_gene: TRBV2
j_gene: TRBJ1-1
abundance: .
d_gene: .
CDR3aa: CASSEGVNTEAFF
CDR3nt: TGTGCCAGCAGTGAAGGAGTAAACACTGAAGCTTTCTTT

v_gene: TRBV3-1/TRBV3-2
j_gene: TRBJ1-2
abundance: .
d_gene: .
CDR3aa: CASSHDYYGYTF
CDR3nt: TGTGCCAGCAGCCACGACTACTATGGCTACACCTTC

v_gene: TRBV15
j_gene: TRBJ1-6
abundance: .
d_gene: TRBD1
CDR3aa: CATSRLWDRGSYNSPLHF
CDR3nt: TGTGCCACCAGCAGACTATGGGACAGGGGCTCCTATAATTCACCCCTCCACTTT

v_gene: TRBV9
j_gene: TRBJ1-1
abundance: once
d_gene: .
CDR3aa: CASRLLGGRTEAFF
CDR3nt: TGTGCCAGCAGGTTGTTGGGGGGGCGAACTGAAGCTTTCTTT

v_gene: TRBV7-9
j_gene: TRBJ1-6
abundance: .
d_gene: .
CDR3aa: CASSLGAMNSPLHF
CDR3nt: TGTGCCAGCAGCTTAGGGGCCATGAATTCACCCCTCCACTTT

v_gene: TRBV11-1
j_gene: TRBJ2-3
abundance: .
d_gene: .
CDR3aa: CASSLAGESDTQYF
CDR3nt: TGTGCCAGCAGCTTAGCAGGGGAATCAGATACGCAGTATTTT

v_gene: TRBV20-1
j_gene: TRBJ1-2
abundance: .
d_gene: .
CDR3aa: CSARDRGGYTF
CDR3nt: TGCAGTGCTAGAGATAGGGGTGGCTACACCTTC

v_gene: TRBV11-2
j_gene: TRBJ1-6
abundance: .
d_gene: .
CDR3aa: CASSSRDNSPLHF
CDR3nt: TGTGCCAGCAGCTCCCGGGATAATTCACCCCTCCACTTT

v_gene: TRBV15
j_gene: TRBJ2-7
abundance: .
d_gene: TRBD2
CDR3aa: CATSRAGGAIEQYF
CDR3nt: TGTGCCACCAGCAGAGCCGGGGGGGCGATCGAGCAGTACTTC

v_gene: TRBV15
j_gene: TRBJ1-2
abundance: .
d_gene: TRBD1
CDR3aa: CATSMRTGGRDGYTF
CDR3nt: TGTGCCACCAGCATGCGGACAGGGGGGAGGGATGGCTACACCTTC

v_gene: TRBV19
j_gene: TRBJ2-7
abundance: .
d_gene: TRBD1
CDR3aa: CASALDRGLYYEQYF
CDR3nt: TGTGCCAGCGCTTTGGACAGGGGGTTATACTACGAGCAGTACTTC

v_gene: TRBV4-3
j_gene: TRBJ2-1
abundance: once
d_gene: TRBD2
CDR3aa: CASSPLLADIHNEQFF
CDR3nt: TGCGCCAGCAGCCCCCTGCTAGCGGATATTCACAATGAGCAGTTCTTC

v_gene: TRBV7-6
j_gene: TRBJ1-1
abundance: .
d_gene: .
CDR3aa: CASSPRGLGTEAFF
CDR3nt: TGTGCCAGCAGCCCACGGGGATTGGGCACTGAAGCTTTCTTT

v_gene: TRBV2
j_gene: TRBJ1-2
abundance: .
d_gene: .
CDR3aa: CASSQTGGRGYTF
CDR3nt: TGTGCCAGTTCCCAAACGGGGGGTCGGGGCTACACCTTC

v_gene: TRBV7-2
j_gene: TRBJ1-5
abundance: .
d_gene: TRBD1
CDR3aa: CASSLVVLTGGALPQHF
CDR3nt: TGTGCCAGCAGCTTAGTCGTATTGACAGGGGGGGCCCTGCCCCAGCATTTT

v_gene: TRBV9
j_gene: TRBJ1-2
abundance: .
d_gene: .
CDR3aa: CASTSGLNYGYTF
CDR3nt: TGTGCCAGCACCTCCGGACTGAACTATGGCTACACCTTC

v_gene: TRBV20-1
j_gene: TRBJ1-6
abundance: .
d_gene: .
CDR3aa: CSASLTREANSPLHF
CDR3nt: TGCAGTGCTAGTCTAACCAGGGAGGCTAATTCACCCCTCCACTTT